This TCR beta chain was sequenced for a study of OX40 agonist ivuxolimab in advanced cancers. Study overall: Patients received intravenous ivuxolimab every 2 weeks at 0.01 to 10 mg/kg. Three individuals attained partial responses, comprising one hepatocellular carcinoma case and two cutaneous melanoma cases. Allowance was made for prior anti-PD-1, anti-PD-L1 or anti-CTLA-4 therapy, and approximately 41% had some. General study results and limits: Those patients achieving a partial response at 0.1-3.0 mg/kg showed among the lowest clonal expansion.

In its sample, this clone was seen a few times. No antigen is known for it. The germline V and J ends were trimmed by 3 bases and 5 bases, with 9 bases remaining between them. The CDR3 is 13 amino acids. Germline values: CDR1 SGHTS, CDR2 YDEGEE. Profiling relied on immunoSEQ multiplex PCR, and the TCRdb table lists in-frame clones only, not all of them. The table shows 57,000 or so clones, with 75% to 90% occurring only once. The sample here was CD4+ or CD8+ T cells sorted from blood, taken in a trial of the OX40 agonist ivuxolimab. This receptor was taken from an adult with an advanced solid tumor such as melanoma, head and neck, liver or kidney cancer. This chain links TRBV5-8 with TRBJ1-5; D is unresolved. Here the CDR3 DNA reads TGTGCCAGCAGCTCCGAACGGGATCAGCCCCAGCATTTT. Its protein product is CASSSERDQPQHF.